The 29 T cell receptor beta chains below all came from one sample that was sequenced in a study of cytomegalovirus exposure and HLA in healthy donors. The PCR had 60 Vbeta and 13 Jbeta primers. The method was immunoSEQ multiplex PCR; TCRdb's version includes in-frame clones alone and lacks a portion of them. This sample carries just over 150,000 clones, 82% of them seen once, and the ten largest clones take under 7.5%. The sample consisted of PBMCs. All receptors derive from a woman in her forties or fifties in good health and CMV-seropositive.

The chain combines TRBV15 with TRBJ2-7; a weak D match, TRBD1 (6 bases). V lost 4 bases, J lost 5 bases, and 15 bases lay in between. Germline CDR1 LNHNV, CDR2 YYDKDF (reference sequence). This CDR3 contains 14 residues. DNA of the CDR3: TGTGCCACCAGCATATCTGGGGGCTTCCACGAGCAGTACTTC. This encodes CATSISGGFHEQYF.

The V call is TRBV9, the J call TRBJ1-3; no clear D gene. This CDR3 region has 15 residues. Germline V CDR1 and CDR2: SGDLS, YYNGEE. The V gene lost 0 bases and the J gene lost 2 bases, with 9 bases spanning the gap. CDR3: CASSVDKNPGNTIYF. CDR3 in DNA: TGTGCCAGCAGCGTAGACAAGAACCCTGGAAACACCATATATTTT.

This clone was seen a handful of times. The chain links TRBV7-2 to TRBJ2-2; TRBD2 aligns across 11 bases. The V segment lost 5 bases and the J segment 6 bases; nucleotides outside the gene matches: 5. Germline V gene data show CDR1 as SGHTA and CDR2 as FQGNSA. This CDR3 contains 15 residues. CDR3 region: CASSLSGGAAGELFF. CDR3 coding DNA: TGTGCCAGCAGCCTTAGCGGGGGGGCCGCCGGGGAGCTGTTTTTT.

The chain links TRBV5-8 to TRBJ1-2, with D possibly matching TRBD1 (5 bases). This CDR3 is 13 amino acids long. The V gene's germline CDR1 is SGHTS and CDR2 YDEGEE. Trimming took off 2 bases at V and 5 bases at J, with 10 bases between the two ends. The CDR3 region is CASSFGTSYGYTF. CDR3 nucleotides: TGTGCCAGCAGCTTTGGGACTTCATATGGCTACACCTTC.

The CDR3 sequence is CASSSSSGGAIPHYEQYF. For the CDR3, the DNA is TGTGCCAGCAGTTCCTCTAGCGGGGGGGCGATTCCTCACTACGAGCAGTACTTC. The gene calls are TRBV27 and TRBJ2-7, with 12 bases identical to TRBD2. The CDR3 loop spans 18 amino acids. Germline-derived CDR1 and CDR2 are MNHEY and SMNVEV (reference sequence). V lost 4 bases, J lost 3 bases, and 13 bases stayed unmatched.

The V and J genes are TRBV10-1 and TRBJ1-5; 9 nucleotides agree with TRBD1. The length of the CDR3 is 15 residues. The ends lost 5 bases at V and 5 bases at J; junction bases unmatched: 7. The germline gives CDR1 WNHNN, CDR2 SYGVQD (reference sequence). CDR3 nucleotides: TGCGCCAGCAGTAGGGGACAGGGCTTTTATCAGCCCCAGCATTTT. Protein: CASSRGQGFYQPQHF.

This chain links TRBV2 with TRBJ1-1; D is uncertain. CDR1 is SNHLY and CDR2 is FYNNEI in the germline V gene. V was cut by 6 bases and J by 0 bases, with 14 bases left in between. This CDR3 has 15 residues. CDR3 nucleotide sequence: TGTGCCAGCAGGCGTCAAGTGATAATGAACACTGAAGCTTTCTTT. Encoded protein: CASRRQVIMNTEAFF.

This clone was seen a handful of times. The V and J genes are TRBV5-5 and TRBJ2-7, with D maybe TRBD1 (5 bases). The CDR3 contains 15 residues. Germline CDR1 is SGHKS and CDR2 is YYEKEE (reference sequence). V was cut by 2 bases and J by 0 bases, with 12 bases left in between. The CDR3: CASSFRASSSYEQYF. CDR3 coding DNA: TGTGCCAGCAGCTTCAGGGCCTCGAGCTCCTACGAGCAGTACTTC.

CDR3 in DNA: TGTGCCAGCAGTGAATATCAGTGGACGGCGGGGGGTGAAAAACTGTTTTTT. The encoded protein is CASSEYQWTAGGEKLFF. The V call is TRBV6-1, the J call TRBJ1-4; a possible D gene is TRBD1 (5 bases). This CDR3 comprises 17 residues. CDR1 is MNHNS and CDR2 is SASEGT in the germline V gene. V was pared by 2 bases and J by 7 bases, with 20 bases between.

The chain carries TRBV7-2 and TRBJ2-5; a weak D match, TRBD2 (5 bases). There are 15 residues in the CDR3. V was pared by 1 base and J by 2 bases, with 11 bases between. CDR1 and CDR2 (germline): SGHTA, FQGNSA. CDR3 region: CASSLGFSGQETQYF. Written as DNA, the CDR3 is TGTGCCAGCAGCTTAGGTTTCTCGGGGCAAGAGACCCAGTACTTC.

V usage is TRBV27 and J usage is TRBJ2-5; TRBD1 agrees at 9 bases. The DNA matches TRBJ2-7 better at its end, which makes the J call doubtful. CDR1 MNHEY and CDR2 SMNVEV come from the germline V gene (reference sequence). The CDR3 has 15 residues. This CDR3 reads CASSREQGALYEQYF. CDR3 nucleotides: TGTGCCAGCAGTAGAGAACAGGGGGCCCTATACGAGCAGTACTTC.

V is TRBV14 and J is TRBJ1-4; D is possibly TRBD1 (5 bases). The germline V and J ends were trimmed by 4 bases and 0 bases, with 12 bases remaining between them. CDR3 size: 16 residues. Germline-derived CDR1 and CDR2 are SGHDN and FVKESK. The CDR3: CASSRSGGATNEKLFF. CDR3 nucleotides: TGTGCCAGCAGCCGCTCCGGAGGGGCAACTAATGAAAAACTGTTTTTT.

The gene calls are TRBV5-6 and TRBJ1-2; tentatively, D is TRBD1 (6 bases). There are 13 residues in the CDR3. Between the trimmed V and J ends, which lost 3 bases and 8 bases, there was a span of 14 bases. Germline V lookup: CDR1 SGHDT, CDR2 YYEEEE. The CDR3 DNA reads TGTGCCAGCAGCTCTACAGGGACATGGGGCTACACCTTC. It codes for CASSSTGTWGYTF.

With respect to this clone: This CDR3 is also generated by other DNA sequences in the sample. This chain joins TRBV6-5 and TRBJ2-3; TRBD2 might be the D (5 bases). Germline CDR1 reads MNHEY; CDR2 reads SVGAGI. V was clipped by 6 bases and J by 3 bases, with 10 bases between them. This CDR3 region has 13 residues. The CDR3 nucleotides are TGTGCCAGCAGGCCCCCGGGAACAGATACGCAGTATTTT. It is translated as CASRPPGTDTQYF.

This CDR3 is CASSYLPYDMNTEAFF. The CDR3 bases are TGTGCCAGCAGTTACCTACCTTATGACATGAACACTGAAGCTTTCTTT. V and J are TRBV6-5 and TRBJ1-1; D is unclear. From germline, CDR1 is MNHEY and CDR2 SVGAGI. This CDR3 comprises 16 residues. Trimming left V 2 bases short and J 0 bases short, with 13 bases between.

The chain uses TRBV5-1 and TRBJ2-3; TRBD1 aligns across 9 bases. CDR3 size: 14 residues. Germline CDR1 SGHRS, CDR2 YFSETQ. The junction had 2 bases not matched to a gene; V was cut back by 2 bases and J by 4 bases. CDR3 bases: TGCGCCAGCAGCTTAACAGGGGGCCCAGATACGCAGTATTTT. This translates into CASSLTGGPDTQYF.

V usage is TRBV10-2 and J usage is TRBJ2-2; D uncertain. The V end lost 7 bases, the J end lost 7 bases, and 13 bases lay between the germline ends. Per the germline V gene, CDR1 is WSHSY and CDR2 is SAAADI. This CDR3 spans 13 amino acids. The DNA for the CDR3 is TGCGCCAGCACTCAGTTACGTATCGGGGAGCTGTTTTTT. This gives the protein CASTQLRIGELFF.

The chain couples TRBV27 to TRBJ1-2; no firm D call. Germline-derived CDR1 and CDR2 are MNHEY and SMNVEV (reference sequence). With 1 base removed from V and 2 bases from J, the gap between germline ends came to 14 bases. This CDR3 has 16 amino acids. The CDR3 protein is CASSLFPTRENYGYTF. Here the CDR3 DNA reads TGTGCCAGCAGTTTATTTCCGACTCGAGAAAACTATGGCTACACCTTC.

This chain uses TRBV5-6 with TRBJ2-7; 11 bases align to TRBD1. V lost 2 bases, J lost 3 bases, and 4 bases stayed unmatched. CDR3 length: 15 amino acids. Germline assignment: CDR1 SGHDT and CDR2 YYEEEE. The CDR3 nucleotides are TGTGCCAGCAGCTTTACGGGACAGGGGGACTACGAGCAGTACTTC. Translation gives CASSFTGQGDYEQYF.

This rearrangement joins TRBV10-1 to TRBJ1-1; 7 bases match TRBD1. Germline V gene sequence: CDR1 WNHNN, CDR2 SYGVQD (reference sequence). CDR3 size: 13 residues. V shed 0 bases and J 8 bases; nucleotides not matched to a gene: 3. CDR3 nucleotides: TGCGCCAGCAGTGAGTCGACCAGGGGGGAAGCTTTCTTT. Its translation is CASSESTRGEAFF.

The chain uses TRBV7-2 and TRBJ2-2, with TRBD2 matching over 8 bases. J was trimmed by 5 bases and V by 5 bases; bases with no gene match: 1. This CDR3 is 13 amino acids long. The germline gives CDR1 SGHTA, CDR2 FQGNSA. The CDR3 loop is CASSPGGTGELFF. In DNA form, the CDR3 reads TGTGCCAGCAGCCCGGGGGGGACCGGGGAGCTGTTTTTT.

CDR3 sequence: CAISDPITRELYEQYF. In DNA form, the CDR3 reads TGTGCCATCAGTGACCCCATTACACGGGAACTTTACGAGCAGTACTTC. The chain uses TRBV10-3 and TRBJ2-7, with TRBD2 as a possible D gene (5 bases). Germline CDR1 reads ENHRY; CDR2 reads SYGVKD. The length of the CDR3 is 16 residues. The V end lost 3 bases, the J end lost 4 bases, and 19 bases lay between the germline ends.

The V gene is TRBV28, the J gene TRBJ2-7; tentative D call: TRBD1 (6 bases). The germline V gene encodes CDR1 MDHEN and CDR2 SYDVKM. Trimming shortened V by 9 bases and J by 2 bases, and 11 bases separated the two germline ends. This CDR3 region has 12 residues. The CDR3 is CARTGHTYEQYF. The CDR3 DNA sequence: TGTGCCAGAACGGGACATACCTACGAGCAGTACTTC.

This clone was counted once. The genes are TRBV27 and TRBJ1-6, with D possibly TRBD1 on 5 matching bases. Germline lookup yields CDR1 MNHEY and CDR2 SMNVEV (reference sequence). Trimming shortened V by 3 bases and J by 6 bases, and 9 bases separated the two germline ends. The CDR3 is 14 amino acids. The CDR3 protein is CASSFRDPNSPLHF. The CDR3, as DNA: TGTGCCAGCAGTTTCAGGGATCCTAATTCACCCCTCCACTTT.

The chain employs TRBV5-6 and TRBJ1-2, with D unclear. This CDR3 is built from 14 residues. Looked up from germline, CDR1 is SGHDT and CDR2 is YYEEEE. The germline V and J ends were trimmed by 1 base and 4 bases, with 11 bases remaining between them. The CDR3 coding sequence is TGTGCCAGCAGCTTGAGGAGGGATCGCTATGGCTACACCTTC. Translating gives CASSLRRDRYGYTF.

V is TRBV9 and J is TRBJ2-7; D ambiguous. CDR3 length equals 14 residues. With 4 bases removed from V and 2 bases from J, the gap between germline ends came to 13 bases. Germline assignment: CDR1 SGDLS and CDR2 YYNGEE. The CDR3 nucleotides read TGTGCCAGCAGCCCCCGAACAGACCCCTACGAGCAGTACTTC. Its protein is CASSPRTDPYEQYF.

This clone was picked up one time. The V and J genes are TRBV5-4 and TRBJ2-2, with D possibly TRBD2 on 6 matching bases. CDR1 and CDR2 from the germline V gene are SGHNT and YYREEE (reference sequence). The V gene lost 0 bases and the J gene lost 6 bases, with 9 bases spanning the gap. The CDR3 runs 14 residues. CDR3 sequence reads: CASSLAGSPGELFF. In DNA form, the CDR3 reads TGTGCCAGCAGCTTGGCCGGGAGCCCCGGGGAGCTGTTTTTT. Together with reference TRBV5-4 and TRBJ2-2, the CDR3 gives the full variable domain: ETGVTQSPTHLIKTRGQQVTLRCSSQSGHNTVSWYQQALGQGPQFIFQYYREEENGRGNFPPRFSGLQFPNYSSELNVNALELDDSALYLCASSLAGSPGELFFGEGSRLTVL.

This clone was detected only once. The rearrangement links TRBV11-2 to TRBJ2-2; 7 bases are a match to TRBD2. This CDR3 region has 16 residues. In germline, CDR1 is SGHAT, CDR2 FQNNGV. The ends lost 4 bases at V and 4 bases at J; junction bases unmatched: 9. This chain's CDR3 is CASSWGREGFTGELFF. CDR3 DNA sequence: TGTGCCAGCAGCTGGGGAAGGGAGGGGTTCACCGGGGAGCTGTTTTTT.

This clone was seen more than once but under ten times. The V gene is TRBV2, the J gene TRBJ1-1; D perhaps matches TRBD1 (5 bases). The germline gives CDR1 SNHLY, CDR2 FYNNEI. The CDR3 is made up of 14 amino acids. Trimming stripped 6 bases from V and 2 bases from J, with 13 bases between. Here the CDR3 DNA reads TGTGCCAGCAGGATCAGAGGACAAAACACTGAAGCTTTCTTT. It yields the protein CASRIRGQNTEAFF.